Given below is one T cell receptor beta chain in context. This clonotype was counted between two and nine times. Its binding antigen is unknown. No base-level quality is on record; no much larger clone is a single base apart. The junction shows trimming of 1 base on V and 4 bases on J, plus 23 bases between the germline ends. For CDR1 and CDR2, the germline V gene (reference sequence) lists DFQATT and SNEGSKA. The CDR3 contains 18 residues, cysteine and phenylalanine counted. The read is trimmed to its CDR3 DNA, 54 bases read in frame from base 1. This sample is part of a study of regulatory T cells in long-lasting Graves disease (dated by TCRdb to the early 2020s). With regard to the full study: Antithyroid drugs had been taken for less than 3 months by newly diagnosed Graves' disease patients. Peripheral blood TCR sequencing and RNA sequencing compared persistent Graves' disease patients with newly diagnosed Graves' disease patients. The study was conducted in China and was registered as a clinical trial. A total of about 33 samples underwent TCR sequencing, from about 13 patients with persistent Graves' disease and 20 patients with newly diagnosed Graves' disease. Here is what the overall study found, with its caveats: The study examined only peripheral blood because the primary lesion, thyroid tissue, could not be accessed. Persistent disease showed preferential use of TRBV28, TRBJ1-2 and TRBJ2-5, whereas newly diagnosed disease favored TRBV20-1 and TRBJ2-1. The authors noted that the small sample size was a limitation that may lower accuracy. Sequencing and analysis were restricted to the TCR beta chain. Patients with persistent disease shared more public clonotypes (around 2,500) than newly diagnosed patients did (approximately 970). Lower TCR Shannon entropy and fewer highly expanded clones were observed in persistent Graves' disease patients than in newly diagnosed patients, which suggested clonal expansion.

The library was produced with multiplex PCR. The sequencing machine was an Illumina HiSeq 4000. iRepertoire HTBI primers and Arm-PCR amplification of CDR3 regions were used to construct TCR beta libraries. Gel purification was performed on PCR products prior to sequencing. For the original study's pipeline: Gene usage analysis of CDR3 amino acid clonotypes used the 55 to 80 TRBV and approximately 13 TRBJ segments found across samples. COPE and FqMerger were used to merge the filtered high-quality paired reads into contigs. Contigs were aligned with BLAST to IMGT TRBV, TRBD and TRBJ reference genes, and CDR3 was defined per IMGT. Highly expanded clones were defined as clonotypes with a frequency above 0.1%. Repertoire diversity was measured by Shannon entropy, and V-J evenness by the Gini coefficient. A clonotype was considered public if more than one individual shared it. TCRdb ran its own pipeline on the public reads, namely fastp trimming at Q25 and MiXCR clone calling, and kept in-frame beta chains. One record per CDR3 amino acid sequence lists the most common genes and DNA. The V and J calls come from TCRdb's annotation, not from the publication. For this sample the table gives 550,000 or so distinct CDR3 sequences, of which around 13% were detected only once. The top ten constitute 7.5% to 9% of the sample.

Explained via the paper, the time point label denotes: newly diagnosed GD, antithyroid drugs for less than 3 months. RNA was extracted from PBMCs in TRIzol for both TCR sequencing and RNA sequencing. The diagnosis of Graves' disease was made according to American Thyroid Association guidelines. Patients were recruited from an endocrinology department in Xi'an, China. From each patient, roughly 9 milliliters of peripheral blood was collected into an EDTA anticoagulant tube. Ficoll Paque Plus density gradient separation was used to isolate PBMCs, and no additional T cell sorting was done. An Agilent 2100 Bioanalyzer and agarose gel were used to check RNA quality, while a NanoDrop 2000 measured RNA concentration. The same specimen was also included in a second study, on T cells in Graves' hyperthyroidism and ophthalmopathy. Looking at the second paper: Graves' hyperthyroidism was defined as stable when no progression to ophthalmopathy occurred over 18 months of follow-up. The hyperthyroidism patients were between 18 and 65 years old and newly diagnosed, with a disease duration of less than 2 months. Patients with uncontrolled infections, other autoimmune diseases, pregnancy or lactation were excluded. Clinical symptoms, serum thyroxine and TRAb, thyroid ultrasound, and orbital computed tomography formed the basis for the diagnoses. A first-round RT-PCR of the TCR CDR3 used the HTBI primer set with the Qiagen OneStep RT-PCR kit. Most expanded thyroid clonotypes (frequency above 0.001) were also found in blood, which suggests that blood repertoires may mirror thyroid immune responses. A 13 V-J signature model separated ophthalmopathy from stable hyperthyroidism, with nearly 90% sensitivity and roughly 81% specificity in cross-validation and 80%/75% in testing. In validation, the model predicted progression to ophthalmopathy a median of roughly 6.1 months before onset, with over 60% sensitivity and almost 75% specificity. A discovery cohort of around 100 patients, approximately 45 with Graves' ophthalmopathy and approximately 60 with stable Graves' hyperthyroidism, was used to find distinguishing TCR V-J signatures. Prospective prediction of ophthalmopathy was tested in an independent validation cohort consisting of 18 hyperthyroidism patients and approximately 16 patients who later progressed to ophthalmopathy. The approximately 90 discovery patients were randomly split 7:3 into training and test sets. The study also compared thyroid tissue and blood T-cell repertoires from about six Graves' hyperthyroidism patients. After blood sampling, hyperthyroidism patients were treated with methimazole at a starting dose of 30 mg daily, and ophthalmopathy patients were treated with high-dose intravenous methylprednisolone. A second multiplex PCR round built the libraries, followed by size selection and purification. Sequencing of the libraries was done on an Illumina HiSeq2000 using paired-end 100 bp reads. Raw data were processed with SOAPnuke, discarding reads with adapters, uncalled bases, mean Phred below 15, or no exact constant-primer or identifier match. High-quality paired reads were merged using COPE v1.2.5, and each unique nucleotide sequence was defined as a clonotype. Clonotypes were aligned to IMGT TRBV, TRBD and TRBJ reference segments using MiTCR v1.1. Only V-J combinations with frequency above 0.0001, covering roughly 99% of repertoires, were analysed. A TCS score was defined as the ratio between F50 (clonal expansion) and ExV (chaos), using BLOSUM62-based TCRdist between CDR3 peptides within each V-J. Welch's t-statistics and random forest reduced 500 to 650 V-J features to roughly 13, which were used in a naive Bayes classifier (R e1071). Sample size was not statistically predetermined, and blinding of investigators to group allocation was not performed. The paper reports TCR Vbeta CDR3 sequencing of some 140 peripheral blood samples: approximately 41 ophthalmopathy, approximately 74 hyperthyroidism and about 17 progressor patients.

Rearrangement joined TRBV20-1 to TRBJ1-3; TRBD1 is a possible D gene, resting on 6 matching bases. The sample here was peripheral blood mononuclear cells (PBMCs), taken at new diagnosis, from a patient treated with antithyroid drugs. This clonotype was sampled from a woman younger than 45 with Graves disease. Donor details come from another sample of the same person, matched by shared clones. The CDR3 protein: CSARVTGFLNRRGNTIYF. DNA sequence: TGCAGTGCTAGAGTAACAGGGTTCCTTAATCGGCGCGGAAACACCATATATTTT.